The 21 T cell receptor beta chains reported below all come from one sample, sequenced in a study of technical replicates of blood from a handful of donors. Method: immunoSEQ multiplex PCR; TCRdb's copy keeps in-frame clones and lacks some. The data contain about 88,000 clones, about 95% of them seen just once; the ten biggest clones take up under 0.4%. The material sequenced was T cells isolated from PBMCs. The receptors come from a human donor in good health.

The chain joins TRBV6-5 to TRBJ2-1; TRBD1 agrees at 8 bases. V shed 0 bases and J 7 bases; nucleotides not matched to a gene: 2. Germline CDR1 MNHEY, CDR2 SVGAGI. CDR3 length: 14 amino acids. The CDR3 loop is CASSYSDRVNEQFF. The CDR3 DNA reads as TGTGCCAGCAGTTACTCGGACAGGGTGAATGAGCAGTTCTTC.

This rearrangement joins TRBV10-1 to TRBJ1-2, with 7 nucleotides matching TRBD1. Germline values: CDR1 WNHNN, CDR2 SYGVQD (reference sequence). J was trimmed by 4 bases and V by 6 bases; bases with no gene match: 11. The CDR3 covers 15 residues. CDR3: CASRDREDISYGYTF. The CDR3 DNA reads TGCGCCAGCAGAGACAGGGAAGATATTAGCTATGGCTACACCTTC.

This chain's CDR3 is CATSRGHVISGTSYEQYF. The CDR3 DNA follows: TGTGCCACCAGCAGAGGTCACGTGATTAGCGGCACATCCTACGAGCAGTACTTC. This chain links TRBV15 with TRBJ2-7, with D tentatively TRBD2 (6 bases). This CDR3 region has 18 residues. The germline V and J ends were trimmed by 1 base and 1 base, with 20 bases remaining between them. CDR1 and CDR2 (germline): LNHNV, YYDKDF (reference sequence).

This clone was observed a single time. The rearrangement links TRBV6-5 to TRBJ2-7, with 11 nucleotides matching TRBD2. The CDR3 covers 15 residues. The V and J ends lost 4 bases and 4 bases, in that order; junction bases with no gene match: 6. Germline V gene sequence: CDR1 MNHEY, CDR2 SVGAGI. The CDR3 loop is CASSSGLAGRYEQYF. The CDR3 DNA reads as TGTGCCAGCAGTTCAGGACTAGCGGGCCGTTACGAGCAGTACTTC.

Here the CDR3 DNA reads TGTGCCAGCAGCGCCCCCTCCGGGGTCATTCGGGACACTGAAGCTTTCTTT. This codes for CASSAPSGVIRDTEAFF. This chain joins TRBV9 and TRBJ1-1, with D unresolved. CDR1 and CDR2 (germline): SGDLS, YYNGEE. The V and J ends lost 3 bases and 3 bases respectively, with 21 bases between them. This CDR3 is built from 17 residues.

The J gene is TRBJ2-4, the V gene TRBV6-5; TRBD1 agrees at 8 bases. Per germline, CDR1 MNHEY and CDR2 SVGAGI. There are 14 residues in the CDR3. V was clipped by 7 bases and J by 6 bases; unmatched bases: 8. The CDR3, as DNA: TGTGCCAGCACTTCAGGGGGCCCTTTAAACATTCAGTACTTC. It codes for CASTSGGPLNIQYF.

The chain recombines TRBV6-5 with TRBJ2-4; 12 positions match TRBD2. This CDR3 comprises 11 residues. J gave up 15 bases and V 7 bases, and 4 bases lay outside the gene matches. Per germline, CDR1 MNHEY and CDR2 SVGAGI. DNA for the CDR3: TGTGCCAGCAAAACTAGCGGGAGGATGTACTTC. It specifies CASKTSGRMYF.

The CDR3 protein is CASSIVPGVSQPQHF. DNA for the CDR3: TGTGCCAGTAGTATAGTACCAGGGGTTAGTCAGCCCCAGCATTTT. The rearrangement uses TRBV19 and TRBJ1-5; TRBD1 might be the D (6 bases). Per germline, CDR1 LNHDA and CDR2 SQIVND (reference sequence). This CDR3 is built from 15 residues. V shed 1 base and J shed 6 bases, with 13 bases lying between them.

The chain uses TRBV11-3 and TRBJ2-1; perhaps TRBD1 as D (6 bases). Germline V CDR1 and CDR2: SGHNT, YENEEA. The CDR3 runs to 15 residues. Trimming took 5 bases from V and 5 from J, leaving 16 bases between them. CDR3 nucleotide sequence: TGTGCCAGCAGCCTGACAGGCATGAGAAACAATGAGCAGTTCTTC. It codes for CASSLTGMRNNEQFF. Combining the CDR3 with reference TRBV11-3 and TRBJ2-1 gives the whole variable domain EAGVVQSPRYKIIEKKQPVAFWCNPISGHNTLYWYLQNLGQGPELLIRYENEEAVDDSQLPKDRFSAERLKGVDSTLKIQPAELGDSAVYLCASSLTGMRNNEQFFGPGTRLTVL.

This chain links TRBV30 with TRBJ1-2; maybe TRBD1 (5 bases). The V gene's germline CDR1 is GTSNPN and CDR2 SVGIG (reference sequence). This CDR3 has 13 amino acids. Between the trimmed V and J ends, which lost 0 bases and 8 bases, there was a span of 13 bases. The CDR3 nucleotides read TGTGCCTGGAGTGTACGGCAGGGCGGCGGCTACACCTTC. Protein: CAWSVRQGGGYTF.

The genes are TRBV19 and TRBJ2-7, with a possible D match to TRBD1 (6 bases). The CDR3 runs to 14 residues. Germline lookup yields CDR1 LNHDA and CDR2 SQIVND (reference sequence). Trimming took off 5 bases at V and 2 bases at J, with 13 bases between the two ends. The CDR3 DNA is TGTGCCAGTAGTGCAGGGACAACAGCCTACGAGCAGTACTTC. This encodes CASSAGTTAYEQYF.

This rearrangement joins TRBV28 to TRBJ2-6; tentative D call: TRBD1 (6 bases). From germline, CDR1 is MDHEN and CDR2 SYDVKM. Trimming removed 5 bases from V and 0 bases from J, with 8 bases in between. The CDR3 runs 15 residues. The CDR3 bases are TGTGCCAGCAGTCCAGGGGTCTCTGGGGCCAACGTCCTGACTTTC. This gives the protein CASSPGVSGANVLTF.

This chain links TRBV5-4 with TRBJ1-4, with D possibly matching TRBD1 (5 bases). This CDR3 region has 13 residues. V was pared by 3 bases and J by 8 bases, with 11 bases between. Germline lookup yields CDR1 SGHNT and CDR2 YYREEE (reference sequence). The CDR3 loop reads CASSWQGGEKLFF. CDR3 in DNA: TGTGCCAGCAGCTGGCAGGGTGGAGAAAAACTGTTTTTT.

This chain links TRBV11-2 with TRBJ2-3; 9 nucleotides align to TRBD2. Germline V gene sequence: CDR1 SGHAT, CDR2 FQNNGV. Trimming at V came to 4 bases and at J to 5 bases, leaving 4 bases not matched to a gene. This CDR3 comprises 14 residues. CDR3 loop: CASSSLAGIDTQYF. Written as DNA, the CDR3 is TGTGCCAGCAGCTCGCTAGCGGGAATAGATACGCAGTATTTT.

This clone showed up just once. The V and J genes are TRBV28 and TRBJ1-5; tentative D call: TRBD1 (6 bases). V was trimmed by 2 bases and J by 2 bases, leaving 16 bases between them. The CDR3 sequence is 17 residues long. Germline V gene sequence: CDR1 MDHEN, CDR2 SYDVKM. The CDR3 coding sequence is TGTGCCAGCAGTTTAATAGGGCTACAGGGCCGCAATCAGCCCCAGCATTTT. Its protein is CASSLIGLQGRNQPQHF. The entire variable domain, with the rest obtained from reference TRBV28 and TRBJ1-5, is as follows: DVKVTQSSRYLVKRTGEKVFLECVQDMDHENMFWYRQDPGLGLRLIYFSYDVKMKEKGDIPEGYSVSREKKERFSLILESASTNQTSMYLCASSLIGLQGRNQPQHFGDGTRLSIL.

The chain has TRBV5-1 and TRBJ2-3, with a tentative D call TRBD1 (6 bases). Germline values: CDR1 SGHRS, CDR2 YFSETQ. This CDR3 is 15 amino acids long. The V gene lost 0 bases and the J gene lost 6 bases, with 14 bases spanning the gap. The CDR3 nucleotides read TGCGCCAGCAGCTTGGACAGGGATGCCGGTGATACGCAGTATTTT. This gives the protein CASSLDRDAGDTQYF.

This rearrangement joins TRBV5-1 to TRBJ1-2, with no clear D. V was pared by 0 bases and J by 4 bases, with 19 bases between. CDR1 SGHRS and CDR2 YFSETQ come from the germline V gene. The CDR3 contains 17 residues. The CDR3 reads CASSLAPGGSSPYGYTF. The CDR3 nucleotides are TGCGCCAGCAGCTTGGCCCCAGGAGGCAGCTCACCCTATGGCTACACCTTC.

The V call is TRBV7-9, the J call TRBJ2-1; TRBD1 matches at 9 bases. The CDR3 runs to 19 residues. With 4 bases clipped from V and 7 bases from J, the junction kept 20 bases outside the gene matches. CDR1 is SEHNR and CDR2 is FQNEAQ in the germline V gene (reference sequence). The CDR3 is CASSYTGTGRVLGRNEQFF. In nucleotides, the CDR3 is TGTGCCAGCAGCTACACCGGGACAGGGAGGGTCTTAGGTCGGAATGAGCAGTTCTTC.

The gene calls are TRBV27 and TRBJ1-5; tentative D call: TRBD1 (5 bases). This CDR3 contains 13 residues. The germline V gene has CDR1 MNHEY and CDR2 SMNVEV (reference sequence). V lost 5 bases and J 7 bases, leaving 12 bases between the germline ends. CDR3 loop: CASSPRGGQPQHF. CDR3 bases: TGTGCCAGCAGTCCAAGGGGAGGGCAGCCCCAGCATTTT.

The chain is built from TRBV9 and TRBJ1-1; TRBD1 agrees at 7 bases. Germline V gives CDR1 SGDLS, CDR2 YYNGEE. The CDR3 length is 15 residues. Germline trimming cut 4 bases from V and 1 base from J; bases unmatched to any gene: 7. Here the CDR3 DNA reads TGTGCCAGCAGCCCCGGGGACAGATCGAACACTGAAGCTTTCTTT. Encoded protein: CASSPGDRSNTEAFF.

The gene calls are TRBV4-3 and TRBJ2-1; 9 nucleotides align to TRBD2. CDR1 and CDR2 (germline): LGHNA, YSLEER. The CDR3 consists of 16 residues. Germline trimming cut 2 bases from V and 6 bases from J; bases unmatched to any gene: 8. As DNA, the CDR3 is TGCGCCAGCAGCCAAAGGGCGGGAGGGTTAAGCAATGAGCAGTTCTTC. It encodes CASSQRAGGLSNEQFF.